This T cell receptor (beta chain) appears in the sequencing data of a study of T-cell memory formation after mild COVID-19. Study-level points and caveats: There were some responding clones in pre-infection memory, which suggested that cross-reactive memory had joined.

MiXCR was run by TCRdb on the 5' RACE reads, yielding one entry per CDR3 protein. This table holds hundreds of thousands of distinct CDR3 sequences, 8% to 9% found once. Points on this clonotype: Antigen: not known.

Germline trimming cut 1 base from V and 6 bases from J; bases unmatched to any gene: 10. The CDR3 has 16 amino acids. This chain connects TRBV12-3 or TRBV12-4 to TRBJ2-7, with 9 positions matching TRBD1. The receptor was isolated from a man aged 18 to 35 who had mild COVID-19 (a few samples of this study predate the infection). Cell type and time point are not known. Sequencing was performed on PBMCs or a T cell subset sorted from them (not recorded which). CDR3 region: CASSLDPGQGGFEQYF. Written as DNA, the CDR3 is TGTGCCAGCAGTTTAGACCCGGGACAGGGAGGGTTCGAGCAGTACTTC.